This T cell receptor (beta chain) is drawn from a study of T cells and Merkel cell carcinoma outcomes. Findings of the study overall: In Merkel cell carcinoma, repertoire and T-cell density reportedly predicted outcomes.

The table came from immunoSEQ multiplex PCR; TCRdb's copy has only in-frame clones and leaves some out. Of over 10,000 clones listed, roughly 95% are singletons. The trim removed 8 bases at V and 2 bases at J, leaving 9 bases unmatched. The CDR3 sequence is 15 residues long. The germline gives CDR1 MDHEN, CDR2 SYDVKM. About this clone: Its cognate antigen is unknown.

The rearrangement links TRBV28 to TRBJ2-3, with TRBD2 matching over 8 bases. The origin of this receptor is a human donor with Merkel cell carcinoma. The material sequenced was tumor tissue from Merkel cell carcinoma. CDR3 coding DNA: TGTGCCAGCTCGTTATCGGGAGGGGTCACAGATACGCAGTATTTT. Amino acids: CASSLSGGVTDTQYF.